This T cell receptor (beta chain) was captured in a study of a mutant IDH1 vaccine in newly diagnosed glioma. Repertoires were generated with immunoSEQ multiplex PCR, while TCRdb's copy carries only in-frame clones and drops some. The sample gives about 32,000 clones, 82% of which show up once; roughly 7.1% is in the top ten. The ends lost 3 bases at V and 9 bases at J; junction bases unmatched: 8. Germline V lookup: CDR1 LNHDA, CDR2 SQIVND (reference sequence). The CDR3 spans 16 residues. The time point here: week 35, safety follow-up. A single vaccine dose contained 300 ug of mutant IDH1 20-mer peptide, and topical imiquimod was used with it. In weeks 1, 3, 5, 7, 11, 15, 19 and 23, patients were vaccinated. With respect to this clone: The antigen is undetermined.

This receptor was taken from a woman under 30 with glioma. The rearrangement joins TRBV19 to TRBJ2-3, with 14 bases aligning to TRBD2. The specimen comprised PBMCs, sampled from a glioma patient whose treatment included an IDH1 peptide vaccine. The CDR3 nucleotides read TGTGCCAGTAGTATGGGGACTAGCGGGAGTGGGTTGACGCAGTATTTT. It encodes CASSMGTSGSGLTQYF. Drawing the rest from reference TRBV19 and TRBJ2-3, the complete variable domain is DGGITQSPKYLFRKEGQNVTLSCEQNLNHDAMYWYRQDPGQGLRLIYYSQIVNDFQKGDIAEGYSVSREKKESFPLTVTSAQKNPTAFYLCASSMGTSGSGLTQYFGPGTRLTVL.